This entry lists 7 T cell receptor beta chains sequenced from one sample in a study of T cells in Graves' hyperthyroidism and ophthalmopathy (dated by TCRdb to the late 2010s). The method was multiplex PCR. This sample was sequenced with an Illumina HiSeq 2000. TCR beta CDR3 regions were amplified from RNA transcripts. A first-round RT-PCR of the TCR CDR3 used the HTBI primer set with the Qiagen OneStep RT-PCR kit. The public reads were run again by TCRdb, first through fastp at Q25 and then through MiXCR, and only productive beta chains were kept. When rows share a CDR3 protein, they turn into one entry using the most common DNA and genes. For this sample the table gives 75,000 to 100,000 distinct CDR3 sequences, of which roughly 40% were detected only once. The ten top clones hold roughly 10% of the sample. Sequences were obtained from peripheral blood or thyroid tissue (not recorded which). Receptor source: a young woman with Graves' hyperthyroidism.

At least ten counts were recorded for this clonotype. This chain joins TRBV28 and TRBJ2-5; D may match TRBD1 or TRBD2 (5 bases each). This CDR3 contains 13 residues. The V end lost 5 bases, the J end lost 5 bases, and 12 bases lay between the germline ends. The germline V gene encodes CDR1 MDHEN and CDR2 SYDVKM. CDR3: CASSPMGRETQYF. The CDR3 bases are TGTGCCAGCAGTCCGATGGGACGCGAGACCCAGTACTTC.

The chain joins TRBV15 to TRBJ2-2, with unresolved D. Germline values: CDR1 LNHNV, CDR2 YYDKDF (reference sequence). CDR3 length equals 11 residues. The ends were cut back, 5 bases at V and 8 bases at J, with 6 bases in the middle. CDR3 sequence: CATSVPGELFF. In nucleotides, the CDR3 is TGTGCCACCAGCGTTCCAGGGGAGCTGTTTTTT. The variable domain in full, completed from reference TRBV15 and TRBJ2-2, reads DAMVIQNPRYQVTQFGKPVTLSCSQTLNHNVMYWYQQKSSQAPKLLFHYYDKDFNNEADTPDNFQSRRPNTSFCFLDIRSPGLGDTAMYLCATSVPGELFFGEGSRLTVL.

This clonotype was observed at least ten times. V usage is TRBV7-3 and J usage is TRBJ1-2; 9 positions agree with TRBD1. Germline V gene lookup returns CDR1 SGHTA and CDR2 FQGTGA. V was pared by 5 bases and J by 10 bases, with 5 bases of the junction left unmatched. This CDR3 spans 12 amino acids. The CDR3 is CASSPGQGAYTF. The CDR3 nucleotides read TGTGCCAGCAGCCCGGGACAGGGCGCCTACACCTTC. Full variable domain (rest looked up from reference TRBV7-3 and TRBJ1-2): GAGVSQTPSNKVTEKGKYVELRCDPISGHTALYWYRQSLGQGPEFLIYFQGTGAADDSGLPNDRFFAVRPEGSVSTLKIQRTERGDSAVYLCASSPGQGAYTFGSGTRLTVV.

The chain joins TRBV6-6 to TRBJ1-1; tentative D call: TRBD1 (5 bases). The V end was cut by 4 bases, the J end by 0 bases, with 9 bases between. Germline CDR1 and CDR2: MNHNY and SVGAGI (reference sequence). This CDR3 contains 14 residues. The CDR3 nucleotides read TGTGCCAGCAGTTCTGGGGGGATGAACACTGAAGCTTTCTTT. It translates to CASSSGGMNTEAFF.

This clonotype showed up many times. The chain is built from TRBV20-1 and TRBJ1-5; the match to TRBD1 covers 8 bases. V lost 1 base, J lost 0 bases, and 14 bases stayed unmatched. CDR1 and CDR2 (germline): DFQATT, SNEGSKA (reference sequence). This CDR3 is built from 19 residues. The CDR3 nucleotides are TGCAGTGCTAGAGGGACCGGGACAGGCGGAGGATATAGCAATCAGCCCCAGCATTTT. Protein sequence: CSARGTGTGGGYSNQPQHF.

This clonotype was picked up many times. The genes are TRBV5-1 and TRBJ2-6; tentative D call: TRBD1 (8 bases). The germline V and J ends were trimmed by 0 bases and 0 bases, with 16 bases remaining between them. Per the germline V gene, CDR1 is SGHRS and CDR2 is YFSETQ. The CDR3 is 19 residues long. DNA for the CDR3: TGCGCCAGCAGCTTGGCGGGAGGACAGGGAGACTCTGGGGCCAACGTCCTGACTTTC. The encoded protein is CASSLAGGQGDSGANVLTF.

V is TRBV10-3 and J is TRBJ1-5, with D possibly TRBD1 on 5 matching bases. CDR3 length: 15 residues. V lost 3 bases and J 0 bases, leaving 9 bases between the germline ends. Germline V gene lookup returns CDR1 ENHRY and CDR2 SYGVKD. The CDR3 protein is CAISDEGYSNQPQHF. The CDR3 nucleotides are TGTGCCATCAGTGACGAGGGGTATAGCAATCAGCCCCAGCATTTT.